Listed here are 23 T cell receptor beta chains from one sample, sequenced in a study of shared clonotypes between healthy human individuals. The protocol was immunoSEQ multiplex PCR, while the TCRdb copy is restricted to in-frame clones and leaves out a portion. The profile shows about 2.4 million clones, 90% to 95% of them singletons. Sequenced sample: naive CD4+ T cells from PBMCs. Regarding subset: CD45RA+ positively selected. The receptors were sampled from a man younger than 35 in good health. Some clones in this sample may be carry-over from other donors' samples.

The rearrangement links TRBV7-2 to TRBJ2-7; 12 nucleotides line up with TRBD2. The germline V gene has CDR1 SGHTA and CDR2 FQGNSA. The CDR3 runs to 14 residues. The junction had 3 bases not matched to a gene; V was cut back by 5 bases and J by 4 bases. The DNA of the CDR3 is TGTGCCAGCAGCGCCACTAGCGGGAGGTACGAGCAGTACTTC. Amino acids: CASSATSGRYEQYF.

Details on this clone: The same CDR3 is also encoded by other DNA sequences in this sample. This chain uses TRBV18 with TRBJ2-7; D tentatively reads TRBD1 or TRBD2 (5 bases each). The CDR3 runs to 13 residues. Germline V CDR1 and CDR2: KGHSH, LQKENI. V lost 0 bases and J 4 bases, leaving 7 bases between the germline ends. CDR3 in amino acids: CASSPPGEYEQYF. In DNA, the CDR3 is TGTGCCAGCTCACCACCAGGGGAGTACGAGCAGTACTTC.

The chain recombines TRBV7-8 with TRBJ2-5; 13 positions agree with TRBD2. Germline V gene sequence: CDR1 SGHVS, CDR2 FQNEAQ. CDR3 length: 16 amino acids. J was trimmed by 0 bases and V by 4 bases; bases with no gene match: 2. CDR3 DNA sequence: TGTGCCAGCAGCTCCACTAGCGGGAGGGACCAAGAGACCCAGTACTTC. Translated, it gives CASSSTSGRDQETQYF. Variable domain in full (rest from reference TRBV7-8 and TRBJ2-5): GAGVSQSPRYKVAKRGQDVALRCDPISGHVSLFWYQQALGQGPEFLTYFQNEAQLDKSGLPSDRFFAERPEGSVSTLKIQRTQQEDSAVYLCASSSTSGRDQETQYFGPGTRLLVL.

This sequence joins TRBV7-7 and TRBJ2-2, with TRBD2 matching 11 bases. V was clipped by 5 bases and J by 0 bases; unmatched bases: 5. The germline gives CDR1 SSHAT, CDR2 FNYEAQ (reference sequence). The CDR3 sequence is 17 residues long. CDR3 residues: CASSPTSGRANTGELFF. DNA for the CDR3: TGTGCCAGCAGCCCCACTAGCGGGAGAGCGAACACCGGGGAGCTGTTTTTT. The whole variable domain, remainder taken from reference TRBV7-7 and TRBJ2-2, is GAGVSQSPRYKVTKRGQDVTLRCDPISSHATLYWYQQALGQGPEFLTYFNYEAQPDKSGLPSDRFSAERPEGSISTLTIQRTEQRDSAMYRCASSPTSGRANTGELFFGEGSRLTVL.

This chain links TRBV5-1 with TRBJ2-2, with D possibly being TRBD2 (5 bases). The germline V gene encodes CDR1 SGHRS and CDR2 YFSETQ. CDR3 size: 14 residues. V dropped 1 base and J dropped 7 bases, with 11 bases sitting between them. The chain's CDR3 is CASSLIPEGGELFF. In DNA, the CDR3 is TGCGCCAGCAGCTTGATCCCTGAGGGCGGGGAGCTGTTTTTT. The full variable domain, rest sourced from reference TRBV5-1 and TRBJ2-2, is KAGVTQTPRYLIKTRGQQVTLSCSPISGHRSVSWYQQTPGQGLQFLFEYFSETQRNKGNFPGRFSGRQFSNSRSEMNVSTLELGDSALYLCASSLIPEGGELFFGEGSRLTVL.

This chain uses TRBV5-1 with TRBJ2-7; 8 bases line up with TRBD2. Germline-derived CDR1 and CDR2 are SGHRS and YFSETQ. This CDR3 spans 14 amino acids. V lost 5 bases, J lost 6 bases, and 10 bases stayed unmatched. The CDR3, as DNA: TGCGCCAGCAGGGTTAGCGGGAACGTCGCCGAGCAGTACTTC. Its translation: CASRVSGNVAEQYF.

The CDR3 DNA reads TGTGCCAGCAGCTTGGGGTCCCCAAAGGGCATGAACACTGAAGCTTTCTTT. Residues: CASSLGSPKGMNTEAFF. The chain is built from TRBV5-4 and TRBJ1-1; D remains unclear. The CDR3 contains 17 residues. V was trimmed by 0 bases and J by 0 bases, leaving 15 bases between them. CDR1 and CDR2 (germline): SGHNT, YYREEE (reference sequence).

The chain employs TRBV4-2 and TRBJ2-3; weak D call: TRBD2 (7 bases). The CDR3 is 15 residues long. The ends were cut back, 8 bases at V and 2 bases at J, with 17 bases in the middle. Germline CDR1 is LGHNA and CDR2 is YNFKEQ. This CDR3 is CASQRGGLLTDTQYF. CDR3 sequence (DNA): TGTGCCAGCCAAAGGGGGGGGCTACTCACAGATACGCAGTATTTT.

CDR3 sequence reads: CASSLSGGPPVYF. The DNA for the CDR3 is TGTGCCAGCAGCTTAAGCGGGGGCCCCCCTGTGTATTTT. The chain links TRBV7-3 to TRBJ1-3, with D possibly being TRBD1 (6 bases). The ends were cut back, 1 base at V and 16 bases at J, with 17 bases in the middle. The germline V gene encodes CDR1 SGHTA and CDR2 FQGTGA. The CDR3 runs 13 residues.

The chain carries TRBV6-1 and TRBJ2-7, with unresolved D. CDR1 and CDR2 (germline): MNHNS, SASEGT. The ends were cut back, 0 bases at V and 9 bases at J, with 9 bases in the middle. This CDR3 comprises 12 residues. CDR3 residues: CASSEAAIGQYF. As DNA, the CDR3 is TGTGCCAGCAGTGAAGCCGCTATCGGGCAGTACTTC.

About this clone itself: The same CDR3 also results from other DNA sequences found in this sample. The chain is built from TRBV30 and TRBJ1-4, with 10 bases identical to TRBD1. The CDR3 is 14 residues long. Trimming at V came to 3 bases and at J to 5 bases, leaving 3 bases not matched to a gene. CDR1 and CDR2 from the germline V gene are GTSNPN and SVGIG (reference sequence). CDR3 DNA: TGTGCCTGGAGCCGGACAGGGGGAAATGAAAAACTGTTTTTT. Protein sequence: CAWSRTGGNEKLFF. Based on the CDR3 plus reference TRBV30 and TRBJ1-4, the full variable domain is SQTIHQWPATLVQPVGSPLSLECTVEGTSNPNLYWYRQAAGRGLQLLFYSVGIGQISSEVPQNLSASRPQDRQFILSSKKLLLSDSGFYLCAWSRTGGNEKLFFGSGTQLSVL.

The V and J genes are TRBV6-1 and TRBJ2-3; D perhaps matches TRBD1 (6 bases). Between the trimmed V and J ends, which lost 0 bases and 0 bases, there was a span of 10 bases. The germline CDR1 and CDR2 sequences are MNHNS and SASEGT. CDR3 length: 16 residues. In nucleotides, the CDR3 is TGTGCCAGCAGTGAAGCGTTGGGGGCTAGCACAGATACGCAGTATTTT. This codes for CASSEALGASTDTQYF.

The CDR3 nucleotides are TGTGCCAGCAGTATGTGGGGTACCTACGAGCAGTACTTC. Translation gives CASSMWGTYEQYF. The chain combines TRBV28 with TRBJ2-7; no definite D call. Germline V gene data show CDR1 as MDHEN and CDR2 as SYDVKM. The CDR3 covers 13 residues. Trimming cost V 5 bases and J 2 bases, with 10 bases left between them.

The chain combines TRBV7-2 with TRBJ2-5; no definite D call. This CDR3 has 14 amino acids. Trimming removed 1 base at V and 3 bases at J, with 9 bases between. CDR1 and CDR2 from the germline V gene are SGHTA and FQGNSA. This chain's CDR3 is CASSLVVGKETQYF. CDR3 nucleotides: TGTGCCAGCAGCTTAGTGGTGGGGAAAGAGACCCAGTACTTC.

The chain is built from TRBV4-3 and TRBJ2-1; 8 bases match TRBD1. Trimming cost V 0 bases and J 9 bases; bases outside gene matches: 16. The CDR3 spans 18 residues. Germline CDR1 is LGHNA and CDR2 is YSLEER. The CDR3 sequence is CASSQEVLLGQGASEQFF. In DNA, the CDR3 is TGCGCCAGCAGCCAAGAGGTACTTTTGGGGCAGGGGGCAAGTGAGCAGTTCTTC.

Concerning this clone: This CDR3 is also generated by other DNA sequences in the sample. The CDR3 is CASSRQGNTGELFF. CDR3 nucleotides: TGCGCCAGCAGCCGACAGGGCAACACCGGGGAGCTGTTTTTT. The V call is TRBV5-1, the J call TRBJ2-2, with 7 bases that match TRBD1. CDR3 size: 14 residues. Per the germline V gene, CDR1 is SGHRS and CDR2 is YFSETQ. The V gene end was trimmed by 4 bases and the J gene end by 2 bases; junction bases not matched to a gene: 2.

The chain carries TRBV2 and TRBJ2-3; a weak D match, TRBD1 (6 bases). CDR1 SNHLY and CDR2 FYNNEI come from the germline V gene. The CDR3 length is 16 residues. Trimming took 8 bases from V and 3 from J, leaving 21 bases between them. The CDR3 DNA reads as TGTGCCAGCTGGGGCGTTAAGGGGGTTGTGACAGATACGCAGTATTTT. It yields the protein CASWGVKGVVTDTQYF. The complete variable domain, with remaining parts taken from reference TRBV2 and TRBJ2-3, reads EPEVTQTPSHQVTQMGQEVILRCVPISNHLYFYWYRQILGQKVEFLVSFYNNEISEKSEIFDDQFSVERPDGSNFTLKIRSTKLEDSAMYFCASWGVKGVVTDTQYFGPGTRLTVL.

With regard to this clone: The sample holds other DNA sequences that translate to the same CDR3. The CDR3 DNA is TGTGCCAGCAGCTTATCGGGGAACGAGCAGTACTTC. It is translated as CASSLSGNEQYF. The chain is built from TRBV7-2 and TRBJ2-7; D is perhaps TRBD2 (5 bases). V lost 2 bases to trimming and J lost 5 bases, with 7 bases between them. CDR3 length: 12 amino acids. The germline V gene encodes CDR1 SGHTA and CDR2 FQGNSA. Based on the CDR3 plus reference TRBV7-2 and TRBJ2-7, the full variable domain is GAGVSQSPSNKVTEKGKDVELRCDPISGHTALYWYRQSLGQGLEFLIYFQGNSAPDKSGLPSDRFSAERTGGSVSTLTIQRTQQEDSAVYLCASSLSGNEQYFGPGTRLTVT.

This chain connects TRBV6-5 to TRBJ1-2, with D unclear. The germline gives CDR1 MNHEY, CDR2 SVGAGI. The CDR3 is 14 amino acids. V gave up 2 bases and J gave up 3 bases, with 10 bases separating them. In DNA form, the CDR3 reads TGTGCCAGCAGTTACACCGGGAGGGACTATGGCTACACCTTC. Its protein is CASSYTGRDYGYTF.

The rearrangement joins TRBV21-1 to TRBJ2-1; the table gives TRBD2 as D, unverified against the DNA. TRBV21-1 corresponds to a pseudogene. This CDR3 spans 15 amino acids. CDR3 DNA sequence: TGTGCCAGCAGCAAACGCCTAGCGGGAGAGAATGTCGAGTTCTTC. It encodes CASSKRLAGENVEFF.

V usage is TRBV5-1 and J usage is TRBJ1-2; D is undetermined. The CDR3 consists of 13 residues. Germline CDR1 is SGHRS and CDR2 is YFSETQ. The germline V and J ends were trimmed by 0 bases and 7 bases, with 10 bases remaining between them. The chain's CDR3 is CASSLEGCLGYTF. DNA for the CDR3: TGCGCCAGCAGCTTGGAAGGGTGCCTTGGCTACACCTTC.

This clone is a singleton in its sample. The rearrangement uses TRBV7-9 and TRBJ1-3; TRBD1 is a possible D gene (6 bases). V was trimmed by 5 bases and J by 1 base, leaving 18 bases between them. CDR3 length: 17 residues. Looked up from germline, CDR1 is SEHNR and CDR2 is FQNEAQ (reference sequence). The CDR3 spells CASSPTNHRVSGNTIYF. The CDR3 nucleotides are TGTGCCAGCAGCCCCACGAACCACAGGGTATCTGGAAACACCATATATTTT. Drawing the rest from reference TRBV7-9 and TRBJ1-3, the complete variable domain is DTGVSQNPRHKITKRGQNVTFRCDPISEHNRLYWYRQTLGQGPEFLTYFQNEAQLEKSRLLSDRFSAERPKGSFSTLEIQRTEQGDSAMYLCASSPTNHRVSGNTIYFGEGSWLTVV.

With regard to this clone: This specimen includes other DNA sequences encoding the same CDR3. The chain has TRBV18 and TRBJ2-7, with TRBD2 matching over 14 bases. The CDR3 covers 15 residues. Germline loops: CDR1 KGHSH, CDR2 LQKENI. J gave up 3 bases and V 3 bases, and 1 base lay outside the gene matches. CDR3 sequence reads: CASSPGLAGGYEQYF. The CDR3 region has the DNA TGTGCCAGCTCACCCGGACTAGCGGGAGGCTACGAGCAGTACTTC.